The 7 T cell receptor beta chains below were found in one sample sequenced in a study of Graves' ophthalmopathy and Graves' hyperthyroidism. The TCR beta CDR3 regions underwent amplification from RNA transcripts. RT-PCR was first run with HTBI primers, then multiplex PCR in a second round. TCRdb re-analysed the multiplex PCR reads in MiXCR, keeping a single row per CDR3 protein. The sample carries 200,000 to 300,000 distinct CDR3 sequences, around 45% recorded once. The source material was peripheral blood. Source of these receptors: an adult man with Graves' ophthalmopathy.

This clonotype was detected many times. The V and J genes are TRBV25-1 and TRBJ2-7; TRBD1 is a possible D gene (5 bases). V was clipped by 6 bases and J by 5 bases, with 14 bases between them. This CDR3 spans 13 amino acids. Germline CDR1 and CDR2: MGHDK and SYGVNS. DNA of the CDR3: TGTGCCAGCAGCTACGACAGCCTGAACGAGCAGTACTTC. This encodes CASSYDSLNEQYF.

This clonotype occurred a few times. The chain uses TRBV5-1 and TRBJ2-7; 8 positions agree with TRBD2. Trimming removed 4 bases from V and 4 bases from J; junction bases left unmatched: 13. Germline loops: CDR1 SGHRS, CDR2 YFSETQ. The CDR3 has 16 amino acids. This CDR3 reads CASSPSSGTRLYEQYF. The CDR3, as DNA: TGCGCCAGCAGCCCCTCATCCGGGACTAGACTGTACGAGCAGTACTTC.

The V gene is TRBV7-6, the J gene TRBJ2-6; 7 bases line up with TRBD2. CDR3 length: 17 amino acids. The trim removed 8 bases at V and 0 bases at J, leaving 10 bases unmatched. From germline, CDR1 is SGHVS and CDR2 FNYEAQ. DNA for the CDR3: TGTGCCAGCGGGCTCAGCGGGGCAAACTCTGGGGCCAACGTCCTGACTTTC. Its translation is CASGLSGANSGANVLTF.

V usage is TRBV11-2 and J usage is TRBJ2-7; perhaps TRBD2 as D (6 bases). Trimming removed 1 base from V and 3 bases from J, with 10 bases in between. Germline CDR1 SGHAT, CDR2 FQNNGV. The CDR3 covers 14 residues. The CDR3 coding sequence is TGTGCCAGCAGCTTAGTCCTAGCGAGCTACGAGCAGTACTTC. This codes for CASSLVLASYEQYF.

The chain carries TRBV29-1 and TRBJ1-5; 8 bases match TRBD1. The germline V gene encodes CDR1 SQVTM and CDR2 ANQGSEA. This CDR3 is 13 amino acids long. J lost 6 bases, V lost 7 bases, and 8 bases had no gene match. This chain's CDR3 is CSARQGPGQPQHF. The CDR3 DNA follows: TGCAGCGCCAGACAGGGGCCAGGTCAGCCCCAGCATTTT.

CDR3 protein: CASSLATTPGLTIYF. CDR3 nucleotide sequence: TGTGCCAGCAGCTTAGCGACGACACCCGGGTTGACCATATATTTT. V is TRBV7-6 and J is TRBJ1-3, with D unresolved. Germline V gene lookup returns CDR1 SGHVS and CDR2 FNYEAQ. V was pared by 0 bases and J by 10 bases, with 16 bases between. This CDR3 comprises 15 residues.

The CDR3 DNA reads as TGTGCCAGCAGCCAAGATAACCGACAGCGGAATGGCGACACTGAAGCTTTCTTT. Its protein product is CASSQDNRQRNGDTEAFF. This chain links TRBV5-8 with TRBJ1-1; weak D call: TRBD1 (5 bases). Germline V gene data show CDR1 as SGHTS and CDR2 as YDEGEE. There are 18 residues in the CDR3. Trimming took off 4 bases at V and 3 bases at J, with 25 bases between the two ends.